Included here is one T cell receptor (beta chain) sequence, with context. Its antigen is not known. The treatment: oral pan-JAK inhibitor, 5-10 mg twice daily. The sample is drawn from a study of CD8+ T cells in alopecia areata. Regarding the study as a whole: TCR sharing across patients was less clear than in mice, possibly HLA-related.

Sequencing used cDNA as its template, made by extracting RNA and reverse transcribing it. Profiled with immunoSEQ multiplex PCR; TCRdb holds only in-frame clones, not every one. This table holds some 170,000 clones, 50% to 75% found once. The input for sequencing was CD4+ T cells sorted from blood, taken at approximately week 56, from a patient treated with tofacitinib. The sequence derives from a human donor with alopecia areata.

DNA of the CDR3: TGCGCCAGCAGCCATGACAGGGACACTGAAGCTTTCTTT. As protein: CASSHDRDTEAFF. V and J are TRBV4-1 and TRBJ1-1, with 7 nucleotides matching TRBD1. Germline loops: CDR1 MGHRA, CDR2 YSYEKL. J gave up 3 bases and V 3 bases, and 1 base lay outside the gene matches. The CDR3 spans 13 residues.